This entry features one TCR beta chain sequence. The data belong to a study of blood T cells in healthy people across ages. Combining a sample-barcoded 5' primer with a J-beta primer mix, a second PCR ran for roughly 7 to 12 cycles. TCRdb itself ran the 5' RACE reads through MiXCR, one entry per CDR3 protein. Of about 970,000 distinct CDR3 sequences listed, roughly half are singletons. V lost 3 bases, J lost 4 bases, and 16 bases lay in between. In germline, CDR1 is KGHSH, CDR2 LQKENI. The CDR3 contains 16 residues. Sequenced: blood. The TCR sequence derives from a woman aged 55 to 70 in good health. The V call is TRBV18, the J call TRBJ2-1, with D perhaps assigned TRBD1 or TRBD2 (6 bases each). This CDR3 reads CASSPVVGGRYNEQFF. As DNA, the CDR3 is TGTGCCAGCTCACCGGTCGTCGGGGGCAGGTACAATGAGCAGTTCTTC.